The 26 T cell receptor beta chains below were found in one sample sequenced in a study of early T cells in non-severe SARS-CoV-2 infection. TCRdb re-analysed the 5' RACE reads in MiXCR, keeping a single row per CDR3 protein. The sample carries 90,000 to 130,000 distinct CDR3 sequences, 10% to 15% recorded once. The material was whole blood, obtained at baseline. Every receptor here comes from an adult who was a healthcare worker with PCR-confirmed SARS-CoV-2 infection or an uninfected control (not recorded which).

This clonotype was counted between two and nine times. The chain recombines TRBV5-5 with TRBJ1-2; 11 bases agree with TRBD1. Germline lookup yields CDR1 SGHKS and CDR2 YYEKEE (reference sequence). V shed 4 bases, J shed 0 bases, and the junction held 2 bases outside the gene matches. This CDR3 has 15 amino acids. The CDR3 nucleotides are TGTGCCAGCAGCCGGGACAGGGGGACTAACTATGGCTACACCTTC. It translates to CASSRDRGTNYGYTF.

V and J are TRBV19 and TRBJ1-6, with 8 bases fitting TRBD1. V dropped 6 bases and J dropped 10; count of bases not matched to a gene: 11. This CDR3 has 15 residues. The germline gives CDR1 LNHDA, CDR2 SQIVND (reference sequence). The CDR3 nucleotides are TGTGCCAGTAGCGCAGGGACAGGCGGTAGATCACCCCTCCACTTT. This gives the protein CASSAGTGGRSPLHF. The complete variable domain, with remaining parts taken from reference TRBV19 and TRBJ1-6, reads DGGITQSPKYLFRKEGQNVTLSCEQNLNHDAMYWYRQDPGQGLRLIYYSQIVNDFQKGDIAEGYSVSREKKESFPLTVTSAQKNPTAFYLCASSAGTGGRSPLHFGNGTRLTVT.

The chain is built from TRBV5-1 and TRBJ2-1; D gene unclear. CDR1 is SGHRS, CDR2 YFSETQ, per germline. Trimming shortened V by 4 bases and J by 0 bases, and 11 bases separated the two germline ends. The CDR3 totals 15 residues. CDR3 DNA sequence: TGCGCCAGCAGCCGCTTCCTGAGCTCCTACAATGAGCAGTTCTTC. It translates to CASSRFLSSYNEQFF.

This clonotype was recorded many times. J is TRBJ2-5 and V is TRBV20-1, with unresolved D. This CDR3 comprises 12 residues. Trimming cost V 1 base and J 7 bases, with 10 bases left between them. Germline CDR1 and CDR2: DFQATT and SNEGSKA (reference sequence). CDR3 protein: CSARVNSGTQYF. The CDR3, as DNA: TGCAGTGCTAGAGTTAACAGTGGGACCCAGTACTTC.

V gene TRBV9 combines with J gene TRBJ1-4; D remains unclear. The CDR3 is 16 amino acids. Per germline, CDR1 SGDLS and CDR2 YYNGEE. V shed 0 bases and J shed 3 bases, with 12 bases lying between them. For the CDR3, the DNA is TGTGCCAGCAGCGTAGCTGTTCGGGAACCTAATGAAAAACTGTTTTTT. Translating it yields CASSVAVREPNEKLFF.

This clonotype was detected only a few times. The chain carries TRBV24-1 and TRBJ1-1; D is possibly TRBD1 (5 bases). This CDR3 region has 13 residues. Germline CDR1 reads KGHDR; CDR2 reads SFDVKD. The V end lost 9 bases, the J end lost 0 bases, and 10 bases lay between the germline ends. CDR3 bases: TGTGCCACCGACGGGGGATTGAACACTGAAGCTTTCTTT. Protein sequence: CATDGGLNTEAFF.

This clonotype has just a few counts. Here the CDR3 reads CASSLGALGSGSTDTQYF. In DNA, the CDR3 is TGTGCCAGCAGCTTGGGGGCCTTAGGGAGCGGAAGCACAGATACGCAGTATTTT. The chain recombines TRBV5-8 with TRBJ2-3; a possible D gene is TRBD2 (5 bases). CDR3 length equals 18 residues. With 0 bases removed from V and 0 bases from J, the gap between germline ends came to 17 bases. The germline CDR1 and CDR2 sequences are SGHTS and YDEGEE.

Written as DNA, the CDR3 is TGCGCCAGCAGAACCGGGACTGCGAATGAAAAACTGTTTTTT. It is translated as CASRTGTANEKLFF. V gene TRBV5-1 combines with J gene TRBJ1-4; the D gene is possibly TRBD1 (5 bases). The CDR3 is 14 residues long. The V gene lost 5 bases and the J gene lost 5 bases, with 13 bases spanning the gap. The germline CDR1 and CDR2 sequences are SGHRS and YFSETQ.

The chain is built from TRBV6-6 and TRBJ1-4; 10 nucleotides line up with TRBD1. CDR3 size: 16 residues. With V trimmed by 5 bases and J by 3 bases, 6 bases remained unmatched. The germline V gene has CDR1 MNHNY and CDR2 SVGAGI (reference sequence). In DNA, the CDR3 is TGTGCCAGCAGTCCCGGGACAGGGGCCCCTAATGAAAAACTGTTTTTT. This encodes CASSPGTGAPNEKLFF.

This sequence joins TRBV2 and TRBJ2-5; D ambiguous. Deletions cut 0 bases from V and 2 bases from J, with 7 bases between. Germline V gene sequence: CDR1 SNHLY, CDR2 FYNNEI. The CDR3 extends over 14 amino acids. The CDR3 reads CASSEAAIQETQYF. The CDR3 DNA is TGTGCCAGCAGTGAAGCGGCCATACAAGAGACCCAGTACTTC. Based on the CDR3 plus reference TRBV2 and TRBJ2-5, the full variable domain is EPEVTQTPSHQVTQMGQEVILRCVPISNHLYFYWYRQILGQKVEFLVSFYNNEISEKSEIFDDQFSVERPDGSNFTLKIRSTKLEDSAMYFCASSEAAIQETQYFGPGTRLLVL.

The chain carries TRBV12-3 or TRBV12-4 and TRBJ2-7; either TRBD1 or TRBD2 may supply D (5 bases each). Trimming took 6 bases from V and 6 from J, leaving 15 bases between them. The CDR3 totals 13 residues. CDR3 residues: CASSRDVLREQYF. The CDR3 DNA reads TGTGCCAGCAGCCGGGACGTTTTACGCGAGCAGTACTTC.

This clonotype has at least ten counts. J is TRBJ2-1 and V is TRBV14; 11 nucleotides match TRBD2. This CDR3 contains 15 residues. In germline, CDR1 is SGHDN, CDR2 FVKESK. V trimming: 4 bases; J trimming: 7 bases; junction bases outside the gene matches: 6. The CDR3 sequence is CASSLELAGVNEQFF. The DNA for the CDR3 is TGTGCCAGCAGCCTGGAACTAGCGGGAGTTAATGAGCAGTTCTTC.

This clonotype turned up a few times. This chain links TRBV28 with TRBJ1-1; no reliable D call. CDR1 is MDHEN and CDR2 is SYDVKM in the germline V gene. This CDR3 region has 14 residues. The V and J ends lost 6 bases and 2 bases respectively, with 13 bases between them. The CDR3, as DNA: TGTGCCAGCAGACCCCAGTCGATAAACACTGAAGCTTTCTTT. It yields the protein CASRPQSINTEAFF.

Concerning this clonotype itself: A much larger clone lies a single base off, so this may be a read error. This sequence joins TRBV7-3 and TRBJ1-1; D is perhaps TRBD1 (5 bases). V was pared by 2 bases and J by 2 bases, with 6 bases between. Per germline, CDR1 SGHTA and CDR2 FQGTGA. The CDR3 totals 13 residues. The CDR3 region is CASSLDSNTEAFF. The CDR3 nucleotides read TGTGCCAGCAGCTTAGACAGCAACACTGAAGCTTTCTTT.

The CDR3 DNA follows: TGCGCCAGCAGCTTTCAGGGGAACGCAGATACGCAGTATTTT. Protein: CASSFQGNADTQYF. This chain links TRBV5-1 with TRBJ2-3; possibly TRBD1 for D (6 bases). CDR1 is SGHRS, CDR2 YFSETQ, per germline. The V end lost 2 bases, the J end lost 4 bases, and 11 bases lay between the germline ends. This CDR3 is 14 amino acids long.

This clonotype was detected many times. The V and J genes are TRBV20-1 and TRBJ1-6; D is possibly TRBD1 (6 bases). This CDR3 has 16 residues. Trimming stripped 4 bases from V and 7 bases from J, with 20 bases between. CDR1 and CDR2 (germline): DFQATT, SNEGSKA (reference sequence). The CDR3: CSATWPPGHENSPLHF. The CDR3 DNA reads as TGCAGTGCTACATGGCCTCCGGGACACGAGAATTCACCCCTCCACTTT.

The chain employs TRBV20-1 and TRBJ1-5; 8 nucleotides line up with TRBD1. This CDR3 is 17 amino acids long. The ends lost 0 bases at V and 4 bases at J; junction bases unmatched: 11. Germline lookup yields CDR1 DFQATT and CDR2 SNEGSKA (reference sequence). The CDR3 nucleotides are TGCAGTGCTAGAGATCTAGGTTCAGGGGGCCCAAATCAGCCCCAGCATTTT. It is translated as CSARDLGSGGPNQPQHF.

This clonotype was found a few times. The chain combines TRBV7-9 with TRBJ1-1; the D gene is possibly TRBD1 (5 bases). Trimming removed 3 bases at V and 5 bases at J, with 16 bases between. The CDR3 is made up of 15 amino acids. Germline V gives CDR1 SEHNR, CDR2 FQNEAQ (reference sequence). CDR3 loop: CASSFLAGVRTEAFF. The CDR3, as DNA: TGTGCCAGCAGCTTTCTTGCGGGGGTTAGAACTGAAGCTTTCTTT.

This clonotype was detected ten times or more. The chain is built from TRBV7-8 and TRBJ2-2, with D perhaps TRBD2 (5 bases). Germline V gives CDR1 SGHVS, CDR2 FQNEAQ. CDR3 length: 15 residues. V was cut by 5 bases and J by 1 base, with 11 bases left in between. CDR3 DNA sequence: TGTGCCAGCAGCCCCCGTGAGGGGAACACCGGGGAGCTGTTTTTT. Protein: CASSPREGNTGELFF.

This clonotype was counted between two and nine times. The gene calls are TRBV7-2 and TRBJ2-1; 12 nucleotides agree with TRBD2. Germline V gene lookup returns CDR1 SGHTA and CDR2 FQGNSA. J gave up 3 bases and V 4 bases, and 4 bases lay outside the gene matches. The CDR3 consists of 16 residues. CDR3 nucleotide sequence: TGTGCCAGCAGCTCTGGACTAGCGGGGAACTACAATGAGCAGTTCTTC. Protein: CASSSGLAGNYNEQFF.

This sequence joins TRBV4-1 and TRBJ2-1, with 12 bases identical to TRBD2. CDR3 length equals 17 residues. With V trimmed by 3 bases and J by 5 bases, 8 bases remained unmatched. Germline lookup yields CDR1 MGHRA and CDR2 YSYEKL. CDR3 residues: CASSQGPTSGRNNEQFF. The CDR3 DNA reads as TGCGCCAGCAGCCAGGGTCCGACTAGCGGGAGAAACAATGAGCAGTTCTTC.

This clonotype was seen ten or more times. DNA of the CDR3: TGTGCCACCAGTGAACCCAACATTGTGGGGCAGTTCTTC. Residues: CATSEPNIVGQFF. This chain connects TRBV24-1 to TRBJ2-1; D is undetermined. V was pared by 4 bases and J by 12 bases, with 15 bases between. The germline V gene encodes CDR1 KGHDR and CDR2 SFDVKD. The CDR3 totals 13 residues.

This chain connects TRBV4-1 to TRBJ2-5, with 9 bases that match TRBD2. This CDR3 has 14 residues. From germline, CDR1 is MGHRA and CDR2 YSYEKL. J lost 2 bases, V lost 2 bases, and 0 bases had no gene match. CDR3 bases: TGCGCCAGCAGCCAACTAGCGGGGCAAGAGACCCAGTACTTC. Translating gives CASSQLAGQETQYF.

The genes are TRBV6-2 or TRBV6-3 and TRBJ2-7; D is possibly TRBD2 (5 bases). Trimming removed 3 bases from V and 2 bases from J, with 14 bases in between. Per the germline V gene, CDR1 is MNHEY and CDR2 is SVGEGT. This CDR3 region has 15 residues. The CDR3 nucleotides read TGTGCCAGCAGTTATGGTGCTAGCAGTACCTACGAGCAGTACTTC. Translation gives CASSYGASSTYEQYF.

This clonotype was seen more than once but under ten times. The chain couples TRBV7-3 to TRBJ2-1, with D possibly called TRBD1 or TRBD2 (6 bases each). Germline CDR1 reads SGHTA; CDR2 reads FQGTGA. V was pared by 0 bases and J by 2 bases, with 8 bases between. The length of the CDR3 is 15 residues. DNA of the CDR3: TGTGCCAGCAGCTTAACCGGGGGCCCCTACAATGAGCAGTTCTTC. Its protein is CASSLTGGPYNEQFF.

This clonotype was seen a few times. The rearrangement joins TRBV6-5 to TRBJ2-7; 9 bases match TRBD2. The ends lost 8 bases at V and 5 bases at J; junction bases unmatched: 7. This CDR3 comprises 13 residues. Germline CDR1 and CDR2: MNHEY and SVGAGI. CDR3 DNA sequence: TGTGCCAGCGGTAGCGGGAGTCCCAACGAGCAGTACTTC. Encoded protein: CASGSGSPNEQYF.